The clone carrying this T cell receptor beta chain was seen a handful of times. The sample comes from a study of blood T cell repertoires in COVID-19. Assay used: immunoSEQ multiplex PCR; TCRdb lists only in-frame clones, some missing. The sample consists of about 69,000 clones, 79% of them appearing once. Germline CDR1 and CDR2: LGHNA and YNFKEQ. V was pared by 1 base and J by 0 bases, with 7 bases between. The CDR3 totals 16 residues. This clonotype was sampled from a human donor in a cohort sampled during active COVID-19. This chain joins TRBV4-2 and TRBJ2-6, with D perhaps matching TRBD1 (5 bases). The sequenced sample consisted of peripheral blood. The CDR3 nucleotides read TGTGCCAGCAGCCAAGCAGGGTCCTCTGGGGCCAACGTCCTGACTTTC. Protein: CASSQAGSSGANVLTF.